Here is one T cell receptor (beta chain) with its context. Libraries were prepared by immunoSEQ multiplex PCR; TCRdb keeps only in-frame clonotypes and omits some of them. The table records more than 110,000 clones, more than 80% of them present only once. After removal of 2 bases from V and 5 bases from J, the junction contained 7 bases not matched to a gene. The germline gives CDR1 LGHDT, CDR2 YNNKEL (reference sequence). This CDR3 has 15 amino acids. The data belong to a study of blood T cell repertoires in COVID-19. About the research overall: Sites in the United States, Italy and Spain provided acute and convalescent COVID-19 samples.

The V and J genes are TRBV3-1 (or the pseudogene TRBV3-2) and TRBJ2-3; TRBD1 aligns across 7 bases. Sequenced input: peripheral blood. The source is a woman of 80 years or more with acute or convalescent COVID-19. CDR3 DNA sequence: TGTGCCAGCAGCCAAACAATAGACAGGGAAGATACGCAGTATTTT. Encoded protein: CASSQTIDREDTQYF.